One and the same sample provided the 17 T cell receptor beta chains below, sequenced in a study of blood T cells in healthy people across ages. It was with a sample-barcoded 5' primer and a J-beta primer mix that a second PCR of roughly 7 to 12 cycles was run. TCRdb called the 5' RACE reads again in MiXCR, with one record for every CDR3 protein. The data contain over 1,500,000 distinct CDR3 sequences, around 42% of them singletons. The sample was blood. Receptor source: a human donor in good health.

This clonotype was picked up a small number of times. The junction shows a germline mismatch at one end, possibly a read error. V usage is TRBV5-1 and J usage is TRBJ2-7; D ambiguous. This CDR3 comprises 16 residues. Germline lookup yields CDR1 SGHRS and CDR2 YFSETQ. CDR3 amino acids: CAGSLSWADPAYEQYF. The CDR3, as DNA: TGCGCCGGCAGCTTGTCTTGGGCCGACCCAGCCTACGAGCAGTACTTC.

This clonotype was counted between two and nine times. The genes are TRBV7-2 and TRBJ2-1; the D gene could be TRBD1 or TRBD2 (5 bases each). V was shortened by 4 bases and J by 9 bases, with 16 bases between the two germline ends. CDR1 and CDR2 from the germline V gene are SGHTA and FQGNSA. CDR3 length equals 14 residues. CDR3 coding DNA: TGTGCCAGCAGCTCAACGGACGGGGCTAGTGAGCAGTTCTTC. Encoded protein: CASSSTDGASEQFF.

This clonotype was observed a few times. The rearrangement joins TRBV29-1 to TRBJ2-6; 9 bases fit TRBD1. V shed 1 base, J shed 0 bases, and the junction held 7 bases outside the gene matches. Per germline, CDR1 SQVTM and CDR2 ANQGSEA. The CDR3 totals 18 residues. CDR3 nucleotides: TGCAGCGTTGAAGGGGGACAGGGACCATACTCTGGGGCCAACGTCCTGACTTTC. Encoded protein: CSVEGGQGPYSGANVLTF. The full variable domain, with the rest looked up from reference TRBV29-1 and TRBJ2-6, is SAVISQKPSRDICQRGTSLTIQCQVDSQVTMMFWYRQQPGQSLTLIATANQGSEATYESGFVIDKFPISRPNLTFSTLTVSNMSPEDSSIYLCSVEGGQGPYSGANVLTFGAGSRLTVL.

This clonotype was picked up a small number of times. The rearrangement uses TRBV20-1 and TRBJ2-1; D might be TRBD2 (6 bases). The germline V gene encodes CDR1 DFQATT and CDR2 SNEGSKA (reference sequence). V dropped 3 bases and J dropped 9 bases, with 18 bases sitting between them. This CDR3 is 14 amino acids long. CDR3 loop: CSAREGTILGEQFF. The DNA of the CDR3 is TGCAGTGCTAGGGAGGGTACTATCCTGGGTGAGCAGTTCTTC.

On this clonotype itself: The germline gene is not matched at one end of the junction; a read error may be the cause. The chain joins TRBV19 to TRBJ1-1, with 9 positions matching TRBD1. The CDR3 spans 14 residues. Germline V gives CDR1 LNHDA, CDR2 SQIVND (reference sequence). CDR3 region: CASSVDRGDTEAFF. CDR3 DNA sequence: TGTGCCAGTAGTGTAGACAGGGGGGACACTGAAGCTTTCTTT.

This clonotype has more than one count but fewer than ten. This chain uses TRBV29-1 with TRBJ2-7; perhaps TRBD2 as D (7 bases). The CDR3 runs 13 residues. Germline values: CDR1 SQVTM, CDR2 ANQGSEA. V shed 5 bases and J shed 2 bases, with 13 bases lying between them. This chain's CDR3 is CSVRRGGAYEQYF. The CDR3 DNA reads TGCAGCGTTCGGAGGGGGGGAGCCTACGAGCAGTACTTC.

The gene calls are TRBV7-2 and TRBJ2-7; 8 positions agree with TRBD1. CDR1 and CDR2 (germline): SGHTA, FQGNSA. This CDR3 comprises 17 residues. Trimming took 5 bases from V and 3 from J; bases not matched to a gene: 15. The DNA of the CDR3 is TGTGCCAGCAGCCTGGAGTTCGGACAGGGTGTAGTCTACGAGCAGTACTTC. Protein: CASSLEFGQGVVYEQYF.

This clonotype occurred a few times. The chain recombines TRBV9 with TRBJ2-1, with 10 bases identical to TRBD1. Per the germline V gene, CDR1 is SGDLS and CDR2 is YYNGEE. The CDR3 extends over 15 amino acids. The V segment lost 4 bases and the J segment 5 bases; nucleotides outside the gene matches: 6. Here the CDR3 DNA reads TGTGCCAGCAGCACACGGACAGGGGGTAACAATGAGCAGTTCTTC. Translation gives CASSTRTGGNNEQFF.

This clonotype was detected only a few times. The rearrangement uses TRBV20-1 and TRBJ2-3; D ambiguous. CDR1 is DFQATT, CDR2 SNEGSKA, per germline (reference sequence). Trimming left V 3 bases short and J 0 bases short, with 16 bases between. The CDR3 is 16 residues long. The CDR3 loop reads CSASLAASSSTDTQYF. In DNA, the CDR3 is TGCAGTGCTAGCCTGGCCGCCAGCTCTAGCACAGATACGCAGTATTTT.

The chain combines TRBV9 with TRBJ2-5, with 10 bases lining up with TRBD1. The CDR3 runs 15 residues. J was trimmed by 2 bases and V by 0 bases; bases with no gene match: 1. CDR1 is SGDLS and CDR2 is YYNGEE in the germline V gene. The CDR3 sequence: CASSVGGQGQETQYF. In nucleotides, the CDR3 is TGTGCCAGCAGCGTAGGGGGACAGGGGCAAGAGACCCAGTACTTC.

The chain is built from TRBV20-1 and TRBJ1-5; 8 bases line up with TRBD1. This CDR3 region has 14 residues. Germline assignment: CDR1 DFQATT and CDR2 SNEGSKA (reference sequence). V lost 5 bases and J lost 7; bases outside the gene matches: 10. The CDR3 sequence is CSAAGQGGWQPQHF. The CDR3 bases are TGCAGTGCTGCAGGACAGGGAGGTTGGCAGCCCCAGCATTTT.

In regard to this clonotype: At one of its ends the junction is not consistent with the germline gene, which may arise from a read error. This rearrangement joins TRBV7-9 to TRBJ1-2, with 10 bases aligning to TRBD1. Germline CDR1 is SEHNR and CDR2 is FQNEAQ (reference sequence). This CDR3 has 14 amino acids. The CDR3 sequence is CASSLPGQGYGHTF. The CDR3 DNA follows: TGTGCCAGCAGCTTACCGGGACAGGGGTATGGCCACACCTTC.

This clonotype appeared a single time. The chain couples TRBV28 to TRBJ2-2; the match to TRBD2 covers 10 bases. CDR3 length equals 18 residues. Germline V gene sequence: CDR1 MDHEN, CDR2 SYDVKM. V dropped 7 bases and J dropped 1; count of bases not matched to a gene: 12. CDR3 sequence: CASKLSEGLAKNTGELFF. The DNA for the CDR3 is TGTGCCAGCAAACTTTCCGAGGGACTAGCGAAGAACACCGGGGAGCTGTTTTTT.

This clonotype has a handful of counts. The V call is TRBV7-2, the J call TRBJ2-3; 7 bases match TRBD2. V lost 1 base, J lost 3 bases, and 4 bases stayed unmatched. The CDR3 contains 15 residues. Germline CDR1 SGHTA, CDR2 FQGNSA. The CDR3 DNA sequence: TGTGCCAGCAGCTTAGGATGGCGGGGGACAGATACGCAGTATTTT. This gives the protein CASSLGWRGTDTQYF.

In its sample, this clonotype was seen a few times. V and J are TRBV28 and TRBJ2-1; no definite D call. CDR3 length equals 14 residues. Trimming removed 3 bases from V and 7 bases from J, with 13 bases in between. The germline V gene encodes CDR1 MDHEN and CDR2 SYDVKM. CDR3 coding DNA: TGTGCCAGCAGTTTGCCCGACCAGCCAAATGAGCAGTTCTTC. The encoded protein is CASSLPDQPNEQFF.

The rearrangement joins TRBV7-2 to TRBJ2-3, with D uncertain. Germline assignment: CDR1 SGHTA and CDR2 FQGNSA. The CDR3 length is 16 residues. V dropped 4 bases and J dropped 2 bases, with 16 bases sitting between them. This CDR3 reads CASSSHVGSNTDTQYF. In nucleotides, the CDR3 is TGTGCCAGCAGCTCCCATGTGGGCAGCAACACAGATACGCAGTATTTT.

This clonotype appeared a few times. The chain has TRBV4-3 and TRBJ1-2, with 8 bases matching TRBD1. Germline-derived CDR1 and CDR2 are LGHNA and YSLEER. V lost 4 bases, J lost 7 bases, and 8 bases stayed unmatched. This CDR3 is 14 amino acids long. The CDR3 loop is CASSLRQGFGGYTF. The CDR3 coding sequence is TGCGCCAGCAGCCTCAGACAGGGGTTCGGTGGCTACACCTTC.